Shown below are 27 T cell receptor beta chains from a single sample sequenced in a study of memory CD4+ T cells and cytomegalovirus serostatus. TCRdb's table, derived via immunoSEQ multiplex PCR, lists solely in-frame clones and lacks some. The sample comprises tens of thousands of clones, about four fifths of which are singletons, and roughly 0.5% rests with the top ten. Single viable CD3+CD4+CD8-CD45RO+ cells were sorted as the memory CD4+ T cells. The sample consisted of memory CD4+ T cells from blood. All receptors come from an adult in good health and CMV-seronegative. Some clones in this sample may be carry-over from other donors' samples.

This rearrangement joins TRBV11-2 to TRBJ2-2; D is ambiguous. V was pared by 2 bases and J by 2 bases, with 3 bases between. Germline lookup yields CDR1 SGHAT and CDR2 FQNNGV. The CDR3 has 13 residues. The CDR3 spells CASSLTNTGELFF. CDR3 DNA: TGTGCCAGCAGCTTAACAAACACCGGGGAGCTGTTTTTT. The full variable domain, in which reference TRBV11-2 and TRBJ2-2 provide the parts outside the CDR3, is EAGVAQSPRYKIIEKRQSVAFWCNPISGHATLYWYQQILGQGPKLLIQFQNNGVVDDSQLPKDRFSAERLKGVDSTLKIQPAKLEDSAVYLCASSLTNTGELFFGEGSRLTVL.

The rearrangement joins TRBV30 to TRBJ1-2, with 10 bases identical to TRBD1. V was pared by 0 bases and J by 10 bases, with 2 bases of the junction left unmatched. Germline lookup yields CDR1 GTSNPN and CDR2 SVGIG (reference sequence). The CDR3 spans 12 residues. The DNA for the CDR3 is TGTGCCTGGAGTGTGGGACAGGGGCTCTACACCTTC. Translation: CAWSVGQGLYTF.

The chain carries TRBV18 and TRBJ2-7; D is possibly TRBD2 (7 bases). This CDR3 is 14 amino acids long. Trimming left V 3 bases short and J 11 bases short, with 20 bases between. CDR1 KGHSH and CDR2 LQKENI come from the germline V gene. The CDR3 sequence is CASSPSSFRGGKYF. The CDR3 DNA follows: TGTGCCAGCTCACCTTCATCGTTTAGGGGGGGGAAGTACTTC.

The rearrangement uses TRBV2 and TRBJ1-2; D ambiguous. Between the trimmed V and J ends, which lost 6 bases and 8 bases, there was a span of 13 bases. The CDR3 loop spans 12 amino acids. Germline V gene data show CDR1 as SNHLY and CDR2 as FYNNEI. The chain's CDR3 is CASSAAPGGYTF. The CDR3 coding sequence is TGTGCCAGCAGCGCGGCCCCCGGCGGCTACACCTTC.

The chain employs TRBV28 and TRBJ2-3; D gene uncertain. This CDR3 region has 16 residues. V dropped 3 bases and J dropped 0 bases, with 13 bases sitting between them. The germline gives CDR1 MDHEN, CDR2 SYDVKM. CDR3: CASSFPVSTSTDTQYF. CDR3 bases: TGTGCCAGCAGTTTCCCCGTCAGCACTAGCACAGATACGCAGTATTTT. The full variable domain, its missing parts supplied by reference TRBV28 and TRBJ2-3, is DVKVTQSSRYLVKRTGEKVFLECVQDMDHENMFWYRQDPGLGLRLIYFSYDVKMKEKGDIPEGYSVSREKKERFSLILESASTNQTSMYLCASSFPVSTSTDTQYFGPGTRLTVL.

The rearrangement joins TRBV6-6 to TRBJ1-1, with D unclear. This CDR3 is 14 amino acids long. The germline CDR1 and CDR2 sequences are MNHNY and SVGAGI (reference sequence). V was trimmed by 2 bases and J by 0 bases, leaving 7 bases between them. CDR3 residues: CASSYDGLNTEAFF. Here the CDR3 DNA reads TGTGCCAGCAGTTACGACGGTTTGAACACTGAAGCTTTCTTT.

The V gene is TRBV10-2, the J gene TRBJ2-6, with 10 bases fitting TRBD2. CDR1 is WSHSY, CDR2 SAAADI, per germline. There are 18 residues in the CDR3. Germline trimming cut 6 bases from V and 1 base from J; bases unmatched to any gene: 9. This CDR3 reads CASSPLGLASSGANVLTF. In DNA, the CDR3 is TGCGCCAGCAGCCCCTTGGGACTAGCGTCGTCTGGGGCCAACGTCCTGACTTTC.

The chain links TRBV5-6 to TRBJ2-7, with 9 bases aligning to TRBD1. J was trimmed by 5 bases and V by 5 bases; bases with no gene match: 5. Per the germline V gene, CDR1 is SGHDT and CDR2 is YYEEEE. The CDR3 contains 13 residues. The CDR3 coding sequence is TGTGCCAGCAGTTTTGACAGGGGGAACGAGCAGTACTTC. Its protein product is CASSFDRGNEQYF.

The chain is built from TRBV7-2 and TRBJ2-1, with 7 bases matching TRBD1. Germline V lookup: CDR1 SGHTA, CDR2 FQGNSA. J lost 4 bases, V lost 5 bases, and 8 bases had no gene match. The CDR3 loop spans 15 amino acids. The CDR3 region has the DNA TGTGCCAGCAGCCTGACAGGGTACTCTTACAATGAGCAGTTCTTC. This encodes CASSLTGYSYNEQFF.

The chain links TRBV28 to TRBJ1-1; 8 nucleotides agree with TRBD1. This CDR3 comprises 12 residues. Germline CDR1 and CDR2: MDHEN and SYDVKM. V trimming: 2 bases; J trimming: 11 bases; junction bases outside the gene matches: 4. CDR3 in DNA: TGTGCCAGCAGTTTAGGACAGGGAAAGGCTTTCTTT. Its translation: CASSLGQGKAFF.

The V gene is TRBV18, the J gene TRBJ2-7; 11 bases are a match to TRBD2. The CDR3 runs 16 residues. Losses at the gene ends were 4 bases for V and 5 bases for J; bases not matched to a gene: 10. Looked up from germline, CDR1 is KGHSH and CDR2 is LQKENI. The CDR3, as DNA: TGTGCCAGCTCACTCACTAGCGGGAGAGAGAGGAACGAGCAGTACTTC. Translated, it gives CASSLTSGRERNEQYF.

This sequence joins TRBV27 and TRBJ2-1; 13 bases line up with TRBD2. This CDR3 has 21 residues. Trimming at V came to 6 bases and at J to 1 base, leaving 18 bases not matched to a gene. Germline lookup yields CDR1 MNHEY and CDR2 SMNVEV (reference sequence). For the CDR3, the DNA is TGTGCCAGCAGACCCAGGGTAGGTCGACTAGCGGGAGGAGGGTCCTACAATGAGCAGTTCTTC. Its translation: CASRPRVGRLAGGGSYNEQFF.

This clone was seen only once. This chain uses TRBV5-1 with TRBJ2-7; the match to TRBD2 covers 14 bases. This CDR3 region has 14 residues. CDR1 is SGHRS and CDR2 is YFSETQ in the germline V gene. V lost 7 bases, J lost 2 bases, and 2 bases stayed unmatched. The CDR3 region has the DNA TGCGCCAGCCGGGGACTAGCGGGAGCCTACGAGCAGTACTTC. Protein product: CASRGLAGAYEQYF.

The V and J genes are TRBV9 and TRBJ2-2; no clear D gene. The CDR3 is 15 amino acids. Germline V gene data show CDR1 as SGDLS and CDR2 as YYNGEE. V shed 3 bases and J shed 4 bases, with 13 bases lying between them. In nucleotides, the CDR3 is TGTGCCAGCAGCGGGATCGACTGGATCACCGGGGAGCTGTTTTTT. Translation gives CASSGIDWITGELFF.

The rearrangement uses TRBV7-9 and TRBJ2-1, with no clear D. CDR1 and CDR2 from the germline V gene are SEHNR and FQNEAQ (reference sequence). V dropped 5 bases and J dropped 9 bases, with 20 bases sitting between them. This CDR3 has 15 residues. The CDR3 spells CASSPAHSLLGEQFF. The CDR3, as DNA: TGTGCCAGCAGCCCCGCCCATAGTCTTCTGGGTGAGCAGTTCTTC.

The J gene is TRBJ2-6, the V gene TRBV11-2, with D uncertain. The V gene's germline CDR1 is SGHAT and CDR2 FQNNGV. V was pared by 7 bases and J by 2 bases, with 9 bases between. The CDR3 spans 14 residues. CDR3 residues: CASKSLPGANVLTF. Written as DNA, the CDR3 is TGTGCCAGCAAATCGCTCCCTGGGGCCAACGTCCTGACTTTC.

The chain links TRBV10-3 to TRBJ2-1; 8 nucleotides align to TRBD2. This CDR3 is 16 amino acids long. The germline V gene encodes CDR1 ENHRY and CDR2 SYGVKD. V was clipped by 4 bases and J by 0 bases; unmatched bases: 5. This CDR3 is CAISGGLALSYNEQFF. As DNA, the CDR3 is TGTGCCATCAGTGGCGGACTAGCCCTCTCCTACAATGAGCAGTTCTTC.

This clone has a handful of counts. The chain joins TRBV4-1 to TRBJ2-7; TRBD1 or TRBD2 may be the D gene (5 bases each). The CDR3 runs 14 residues. Trimming took 1 base from V and 6 from J, leaving 13 bases between them. Germline assignment: CDR1 MGHRA and CDR2 YSYEKL. The CDR3 DNA reads TGCGCCAGCAGCCAAGGTTGGGGGAGAGTCGAGCAGTACTTC. Translation gives CASSQGWGRVEQYF.

The CDR3 spells CASSPPGVSSTDTQYF. As DNA, the CDR3 is TGTGCCAGCAGCCCTCCCGGCGTCTCGAGCACAGATACGCAGTATTTT. The chain uses TRBV7-9 and TRBJ2-3; D call uncertain. The germline V gene encodes CDR1 SEHNR and CDR2 FQNEAQ (reference sequence). V was pared by 5 bases and J by 0 bases, with 15 bases between. This CDR3 comprises 16 residues.

The rearrangement uses TRBV6-1 and TRBJ1-4; D might be TRBD1 (5 bases). CDR1 MNHNS and CDR2 SASEGT come from the germline V gene. The V end lost 5 bases, the J end lost 8 bases, and 18 bases lay between the germline ends. This CDR3 comprises 15 residues. The CDR3 spells CASSPGGVPREKLFF. As DNA, the CDR3 is TGTGCCAGCAGTCCGGGGGGGGTGCCTAGGGAAAAACTGTTTTTT.

The rearrangement joins TRBV6-5 to TRBJ2-7; 9 bases agree with TRBD1. Germline loops: CDR1 MNHEY, CDR2 SVGAGI. The CDR3 runs 14 residues. The ends lost 5 bases at V and 6 bases at J; junction bases unmatched: 8. The CDR3 region has the DNA TGTGCCAGCAGTCGAGGGACAGGGATACCCGAGCAGTACTTC. Protein sequence: CASSRGTGIPEQYF.

J is TRBJ1-6 and V is TRBV5-5; no definite D call. CDR1 is SGHKS and CDR2 is YYEKEE in the germline V gene (reference sequence). V was shortened by 0 bases and J by 8 bases, with 12 bases between the two germline ends. This CDR3 contains 15 residues. The CDR3 here is CASSLAGRNHSPLHF. As DNA, the CDR3 is TGTGCCAGCAGCTTGGCGGGCCGCAACCATTCACCCCTCCACTTT.

The CDR3 DNA reads TGTGCCAGCAGTGAAGGAGGAGGAGGGTTCCGAGAGACCCAGTACTTC. Amino acids: CASSEGGGGFRETQYF. This chain uses TRBV2 with TRBJ2-5, with D possibly matching TRBD2 (6 bases). Trimming shortened V by 1 base and J by 4 bases, and 16 bases separated the two germline ends. Germline assignment: CDR1 SNHLY and CDR2 FYNNEI. The CDR3 contains 16 residues.

The chain uses TRBV18 and TRBJ2-3; D gene uncertain. Trimming removed 2 bases at V and 0 bases at J, with 9 bases between. There are 15 residues in the CDR3. The germline CDR1 and CDR2 sequences are KGHSH and LQKENI. DNA of the CDR3: TGTGCCAGCTCACCAGTTCTAGAGAGCACAGATACGCAGTATTTT. Amino acid sequence: CASSPVLESTDTQYF.

This sequence joins TRBV2 and TRBJ2-5, with TRBD2 matching 7 bases. Per the germline V gene, CDR1 is SNHLY and CDR2 is FYNNEI. The CDR3 is 15 residues long. The V segment lost 2 bases and the J segment 3 bases; nucleotides outside the gene matches: 6. The CDR3: CASSEMRGSKETQYF. CDR3 nucleotide sequence: TGTGCCAGCAGTGAAATGCGGGGGTCTAAAGAGACCCAGTACTTC.

The chain joins TRBV7-2 to TRBJ1-5; maybe TRBD1 (5 bases). V lost 5 bases and J 0 bases, leaving 17 bases between the germline ends. Per the germline V gene, CDR1 is SGHTA and CDR2 is FQGNSA. The CDR3 is 17 amino acids. The CDR3 reads CASSPRGPNYSNQPQHF. CDR3 DNA sequence: TGTGCCAGCAGCCCTAGGGGTCCCAACTATAGCAATCAGCCCCAGCATTTT.

This clone was observed a handful of times. This chain uses TRBV5-4 with TRBJ1-2; D may be TRBD1 (6 bases). Looked up from germline, CDR1 is SGHNT and CDR2 is YYREEE (reference sequence). The CDR3 totals 15 residues. V was clipped by 0 bases and J by 7 bases, with 16 bases between them. In DNA, the CDR3 is TGTGCCAGCAGCTTGGAGCCCAAGGGGGGCCCTGGCTACACCTTC. As protein: CASSLEPKGGPGYTF.